One sample yielded the 15 T cell receptor beta chains listed below, sequenced in a study of T-cell reconstitution after alpha-beta-depleted transplantation in children. Unique molecular identifiers were used in preparing the TCRbeta library. TCRdb fed the PCR reads into MiXCR, producing one record per CDR3 protein. The repertoire consists of roughly 220,000 distinct CDR3 sequences, with around 9.7% occurring once and the leading ten covering less than 6%. This material consisted of PBMCs from the stem cell graft donor, taken from the stem cell graft. Every receptor here comes from a human donor who donated a stem cell graft to a child with SCID.

This clonotype was observed at least ten times. V usage is TRBV10-2 and J usage is TRBJ1-3, with 7 bases matching TRBD1. The CDR3 consists of 18 residues. The junction had 12 bases not matched to a gene; V was cut back by 2 bases and J by 2 bases. Germline values: CDR1 WSHSY, CDR2 SAAADI. Here the CDR3 DNA reads TGCGCCAGCAGTGAGCTCCGTGGGGACAGACCGCCTGGAAACACCATATATTTT. This encodes CASSELRGDRPPGNTIYF.

This clonotype was counted at least ten times. J is TRBJ2-5 and V is TRBV6-1; no definite D call. The CDR3 consists of 11 residues. V lost 3 bases to trimming and J lost 5 bases, with 4 bases between them. Germline V gene data show CDR1 as MNHNS and CDR2 as SASEGT. The CDR3 DNA follows: TGTGCCAGCAGTGAGTGGGAGACCCAGTACTTC. Residues: CASSEWETQYF.

Ten or more counts support this clonotype. The chain carries TRBV20-1 and TRBJ1-5, with D uncertain. In germline, CDR1 is DFQATT, CDR2 SNEGSKA (reference sequence). The CDR3 is 15 residues long. Trimming shortened V by 6 bases and J by 1 base, and 16 bases separated the two germline ends. CDR3 DNA sequence: TGCAGTGCGATAGGCCTCCCCAACAGCAATCAGCCCCAGCATTTT. It codes for CSAIGLPNSNQPQHF.

At least ten counts were recorded for this clonotype. The chain has TRBV7-2 and TRBJ2-4; D unresolved. Deletions cut 1 base from V and 1 base from J, with 11 bases between. This CDR3 has 16 residues. The germline gives CDR1 SGHTA, CDR2 FQGNSA. CDR3 protein: CASSLGATVAKNIQYF. CDR3 sequence (DNA): TGTGCCAGCAGCTTAGGTGCCACCGTGGCCAAAAACATTCAGTACTTC.

Many counts were recorded for this clonotype. V gene TRBV20-1 combines with J gene TRBJ1-2; weak D call: TRBD1 (5 bases). With 3 bases removed from V and 4 bases from J, the gap between germline ends came to 6 bases. The CDR3 consists of 11 residues. Germline V lookup: CDR1 DFQATT, CDR2 SNEGSKA (reference sequence). The CDR3 region is CSARTVYGYTF. The CDR3 DNA reads TGCAGTGCTAGGACAGTCTATGGCTACACCTTC.

Only a few counts were recorded for this clonotype. This chain connects TRBV15 to TRBJ2-5; TRBD2 agrees at 13 bases. Unmatched junction bases numbered 12, after V lost 1 base and J lost 4 bases. The CDR3 spans 19 residues. Germline CDR1 reads LNHNV; CDR2 reads YYDKDF (reference sequence). CDR3 in amino acids: CATSRGGTSGGAWGETQYF. In nucleotides, the CDR3 is TGTGCCACCAGCAGAGGTGGCACTAGCGGGGGGGCTTGGGGAGAGACCCAGTACTTC.

This clonotype has ten or more counts. The rearrangement uses TRBV4-3 and TRBJ2-7; 9 bases line up with TRBD2. CDR1 is LGHNA and CDR2 is YSLEER in the germline V gene. There are 16 residues in the CDR3. The junction had 5 bases not matched to a gene; V was cut back by 2 bases and J by 0 bases. As DNA, the CDR3 is TGCGCCAGCAGCCAACAAAGCGGGGGGACCTCCTACGAGCAGTACTTC. Amino acid sequence: CASSQQSGGTSYEQYF.

In this sample, this clonotype turned up many times. V is TRBV5-1 and J is TRBJ2-7, with D uncertain. CDR1 is SGHRS and CDR2 is YFSETQ in the germline V gene. Trimming left V 1 base short and J 7 bases short, with 9 bases between. The length of the CDR3 is 12 residues. The CDR3 DNA sequence: TGCGCCAGCAGCTTGCACGGCGTTGAGCAGTACTTC. It specifies CASSLHGVEQYF.

There are many counts of this clonotype. The chain is built from TRBV7-9 and TRBJ2-3; D is undetermined. V lost 5 bases, J lost 1 base, and 13 bases lay in between. The V gene's germline CDR1 is SEHNR and CDR2 FQNEAQ (reference sequence). The CDR3 consists of 15 residues. The DNA for the CDR3 is TGTGCCAGCAGCCCATCGGCATTCCGCACAGATACGCAGTATTTT. It codes for CASSPSAFRTDTQYF.

This clonotype appeared many times. The chain links TRBV5-1 to TRBJ2-2; D remains ambiguous. Germline CDR1 reads SGHRS; CDR2 reads YFSETQ. The V and J ends lost 1 base and 3 bases respectively, with 13 bases between them. The CDR3 extends over 16 amino acids. The CDR3 reads CASSLSPVEDTGELFF. The CDR3 nucleotides read TGCGCCAGCAGCTTGAGCCCCGTCGAGGACACCGGGGAGCTGTTTTTT.

This clonotype was detected ten times or more. The rearrangement joins TRBV20-1 to TRBJ2-2; no reliable D call. Trimming removed 5 bases at V and 5 bases at J, with 15 bases between. The CDR3 is made up of 14 amino acids. The germline V gene encodes CDR1 DFQATT and CDR2 SNEGSKA (reference sequence). The CDR3 reads CSAAEKPRTGELFF. DNA of the CDR3: TGCAGTGCTGCCGAAAAACCCCGAACCGGGGAGCTGTTTTTT.

This clonotype was seen repeatedly, ten times or more. The J gene is TRBJ2-1, the V gene TRBV5-1; D is perhaps TRBD2 (6 bases). The CDR3 is 14 amino acids. Germline CDR1 and CDR2: SGHRS and YFSETQ. Trimming took off 0 bases at V and 5 bases at J, with 9 bases between the two ends. The CDR3 here is CASSLGRTNNEQFF. As DNA, the CDR3 is TGCGCCAGCAGCTTGGGTAGGACTAACAATGAGCAGTTCTTC.

This clonotype was recorded at least ten times. The chain combines TRBV5-1 with TRBJ2-1; the D gene is possibly TRBD1 (5 bases). The CDR3 length is 12 residues. Trimming shortened V by 2 bases and J by 7 bases, and 7 bases separated the two germline ends. Germline assignment: CDR1 SGHRS and CDR2 YFSETQ. In DNA, the CDR3 is TGCGCCAGCAGCTTCTCAGGGAATGAGCAGTTCTTC. It encodes CASSFSGNEQFF.

The gene calls are TRBV28 and TRBJ2-7; D is unclear. CDR3 length: 11 residues. Between the trimmed V and J ends, which lost 6 bases and 3 bases, there was a span of 6 bases. CDR1 and CDR2 (germline): MDHEN, SYDVKM. CDR3 nucleotides: TGTGCCAGCAGGTCCAACTACGAGCAGTACTTC. Protein sequence: CASRSNYEQYF. Together with reference TRBV28 and TRBJ2-7, the CDR3 gives the full variable domain: DVKVTQSSRYLVKRTGEKVFLECVQDMDHENMFWYRQDPGLGLRLIYFSYDVKMKEKGDIPEGYSVSREKKERFSLILESASTNQTSMYLCASRSNYEQYFGPGTRLTVT.

This clonotype was recorded many times. For the CDR3, the DNA is TGTGCCAACGACAGGGGTGTTGGGGAGACCCAGTACTTC. It translates to CANDRGVGETQYF. The genes are TRBV7-9 and TRBJ2-5, with 8 positions matching TRBD1. The CDR3 runs to 13 residues. CDR1 SEHNR and CDR2 FQNEAQ come from the germline V gene (reference sequence). The V and J ends lost 10 bases and 5 bases, in that order; junction bases with no gene match: 9. Full variable domain (outside the CDR3, taken from reference TRBV7-9 and TRBJ2-5): DTGVSQNPRHKITKRGQNVTFRCDPISEHNRLYWYRQTLGQGPEFLTYFQNEAQLEKSRLLSDRFSAERPKGSFSTLEIQRTEQGDSAMYLCANDRGVGETQYFGPGTRLLVL.